A selection of T cell receptor beta chains follows, all from one sample in a study of cytomegalovirus exposure and HLA in healthy donors. The protocol was immunoSEQ multiplex PCR, while the TCRdb copy is restricted to in-frame clones and leaves out a portion. The table includes approximately 140,000 clones, roughly 66% detected once. Specimen: PBMCs. The receptors shown here come from a woman in her sixties or seventies in good health and CMV-seronegative. The CDR3 runs from the conserved cysteine through the conserved F or W. Fields, in order: J gene, V gene, clone size, D gene, CDR3 DNA, CDR3 protein. The D gene is left open where the match is weak. Only part of the rows carry a size: once, few, many, or a class if the clone is expanded.

TRBJ2-1,TRBV9,-,TRBD2,TGTGCCAGCAGCCCGGTCCTAGCGGGAGAACGGCAGTTCTTC,CASSPVLAGERQFF
TRBJ2-3,TRBV29-1,-,TRBD2,TGCAGCGTCGCAACCTCTAGCGGGGGCACAGATACGCAGTATTTT,CSVATSSGGTDTQYF
TRBJ2-2,TRBV29-1,-,TRBD1,TGCAGCGCAAAACAGGGGGCTGGGACCGGGGAGCTGTTTTTT,CSAKQGAGTGELFF
TRBJ1-1,TRBV18,few,TRBD1,TGTGCCAGCTCCCGACAGGGGATGAACACTGAAGCTTTCTTT,CASSRQGMNTEAFF
TRBJ1-2,TRBV9,-,-,TGTGCCAGCAGCGTAGGGGCCGGGGGTAGGGGCTATGGCTACACCTTC,CASSVGAGGRGYGYTF
TRBJ1-5,TRBV2,-,TRBD1,TGTGCCAGCAGCGGACCGGGACAGGGGGCTCGCAATCAGCCCCAGCATTTT,CASSGPGQGARNQPQHF
TRBJ2-7,TRBV5-1,-,-,TGCGCCAGCAGCTTGACGGGGGAGCAGTACTTC,CASSLTGEQYF
TRBJ1-6,TRBV5-1,-,-,TGCGCCAGCAGCTCCGGACAGAGGAGCTCCTATAATTCACCCCTCCACTTT,CASSSGQRSSYNSPLHF
TRBJ2-7,TRBV5-1,once,TRBD1,TGCGCCAGCAGCTTGGTGGCGGGACAGGGATACGAGCAGTACTTC,CASSLVAGQGYEQYF
TRBJ1-2,TRBV27,-,-,TGTGCCAGCAGTTCAATGCAGGGTGCCAACTATGGCTACACCTTC,CASSSMQGANYGYTF
TRBJ2-7,TRBV10-2,-,TRBD1,TGCGCCAGCAGCCCCGGGACAGGGTACGAGCAGTACTTC,CASSPGTGYEQYF
TRBJ2-7,TRBV5-6,once,TRBD2,TGTGCCAGCAGCTTTACCGGGAGGGAGTACGAGCAGTACTTC,CASSFTGREYEQYF
TRBJ1-5,TRBV19,-,-,TGTGCCAGTAGTATGGTTGGGGGCGCGGGCAATCAGCCCCAGCATTTT,CASSMVGGAGNQPQHF
TRBJ1-2,TRBV5-1,-,-,TGCGCCAGCAGCTTACAGGCCAACTATGGCTACACCTTC,CASSLQANYGYTF
TRBJ2-5,TRBV7-2,-,-,TGTGCCAGCAGCTTATGGGTGGGGCGAGAGACCCAGTACTTC,CASSLWVGRETQYF